This passage covers 15 T cell receptor beta chains from one sample sequenced in a study of T cells after posttransplantation cyclophosphamide. Some clones are missing from TCRdb's copy, which holds only in-frame ones; the method was immunoSEQ multiplex PCR. The table lists 24,000 or so clones, with no singletons. Sequenced sample: PBMCs. These receptors came from a woman between 45 and 65 years old in good health, CMV-negative, and a related stem cell transplant donor.

This clone was recorded many times. The chain recombines TRBV28 with TRBJ1-5, with 7 nucleotides matching TRBD1. The V gene end was trimmed by 6 bases and the J gene end by 7 bases; junction bases not matched to a gene: 9. The germline V gene has CDR1 MDHEN and CDR2 SYDVKM. The CDR3 consists of 14 residues. The CDR3 reads CASRATGSIQPQHF. The DNA for the CDR3 is TGTGCCAGCAGGGCGACAGGGTCAATCCAGCCCCAGCATTTT.

This clone came up many times. This sequence joins TRBV19 and TRBJ1-2; 9 bases line up with TRBD1. CDR1 LNHDA and CDR2 SQIVND come from the germline V gene (reference sequence). The V segment lost 7 bases and the J segment 8 bases; nucleotides outside the gene matches: 8. The CDR3 runs 13 residues. The CDR3 reads CASIAQGAWGYTF. CDR3 nucleotides: TGTGCCAGTATTGCACAGGGGGCTTGGGGCTACACCTTC.

This clone was counted ten times or more. The gene calls are TRBV5-8 and TRBJ2-1; D is unclear. This CDR3 is built from 15 residues. V was clipped by 5 bases and J by 2 bases, with 14 bases between them. CDR1 and CDR2 from the germline V gene are SGHTS and YDEGEE. The CDR3 here is CASSLGSSAYNEQFF. The CDR3 region has the DNA TGTGCCAGCAGTCTCGGGTCATCGGCCTACAATGAGCAGTTCTTC.

At least ten counts were recorded for this clone. V is TRBV7-9 and J is TRBJ1-1; the D gene is possibly TRBD1 (6 bases). CDR3 length: 15 residues. The V gene lost 5 bases and the J gene lost 5 bases, with 18 bases spanning the gap. The germline gives CDR1 SEHNR, CDR2 FQNEAQ (reference sequence). In nucleotides, the CDR3 is TGTGCCAGCAGCCCCTCCGCGCAGGGGCGTACTGAAGCTTTCTTT. It translates to CASSPSAQGRTEAFF.

This clone was picked up many times. The J gene is TRBJ1-5, the V gene TRBV7-8; no firm D call. The germline V gene has CDR1 SGHVS and CDR2 FQNEAQ. With 4 bases removed from V and 0 bases from J, the gap between germline ends came to 16 bases. CDR3 size: 17 residues. The CDR3 region has the DNA TGTGCCAGCAGCTCCCCTGACATCCGATATAGCAATCAGCCCCAGCATTTT. It codes for CASSSPDIRYSNQPQHF. The variable domain in full, with the rest retrieved from reference TRBV7-8 and TRBJ1-5, is GAGVSQSPRYKVAKRGQDVALRCDPISGHVSLFWYQQALGQGPEFLTYFQNEAQLDKSGLPSDRFFAERPEGSVSTLKIQRTQQEDSAVYLCASSSPDIRYSNQPQHFGDGTRLSIL.

This clone has at least ten counts. The chain is built from TRBV7-2 and TRBJ1-2; 8 bases are shared with TRBD1. V dropped 5 bases and J dropped 6; count of bases not matched to a gene: 11. CDR1 and CDR2 (germline): SGHTA, FQGNSA. This CDR3 contains 15 residues. CDR3 amino acids: CASSDGTGDYDGYTF. The CDR3 bases are TGTGCCAGCAGCGATGGGACAGGTGATTACGATGGCTACACCTTC.

This clone appeared many times. V is TRBV15 and J is TRBJ2-1; D might be TRBD2 (6 bases). Per germline, CDR1 LNHNV and CDR2 YYDKDF (reference sequence). This CDR3 comprises 16 residues. The ends were cut back, 3 bases at V and 0 bases at J, with 12 bases in the middle. CDR3 loop: CATSSGRRGSYNEQFF. For the CDR3, the DNA is TGTGCCACCAGCAGTGGTAGGCGGGGCTCCTACAATGAGCAGTTCTTC. The full variable domain, in which reference TRBV15 and TRBJ2-1 provide the parts outside the CDR3, is DAMVIQNPRYQVTQFGKPVTLSCSQTLNHNVMYWYQQKSSQAPKLLFHYYDKDFNNEADTPDNFQSRRPNTSFCFLDIRSPGLGDTAMYLCATSSGRRGSYNEQFFGPGTRLTVL.

This clone has at least ten counts. This chain links TRBV7-3 with TRBJ2-3, with 9 nucleotides matching TRBD2. Trimming at V came to 5 bases and at J to 1 base, leaving 4 bases not matched to a gene. Germline V lookup: CDR1 SGHTA, CDR2 FQGTGA. The CDR3 contains 15 residues. In DNA form, the CDR3 reads TGTGCCAGCAGCCCGACTAGCGGACGCACAGATACGCAGTATTTT. This encodes CASSPTSGRTDTQYF.

This clone was detected many times. The chain employs TRBV7-9 and TRBJ2-2, with TRBD1 identical over 11 bases. Looked up from germline, CDR1 is SEHNR and CDR2 is FQNEAQ (reference sequence). The V and J ends lost 6 bases and 5 bases, in that order; junction bases with no gene match: 8. This CDR3 has 16 residues. The CDR3 loop reads CASSRGQGARTGELFF. CDR3 in DNA: TGTGCCAGCAGTCGTGGACAGGGGGCGAGAACCGGGGAGCTGTTTTTT.

This clone appeared many times. The chain couples TRBV6-6 to TRBJ2-7; 9 nucleotides line up with TRBD1. The CDR3 spans 14 residues. The junction had 6 bases not matched to a gene; V was cut back by 2 bases and J by 7 bases. Germline V gene data show CDR1 as MNHNY and CDR2 as SVGAGI (reference sequence). The CDR3 spells CASSYRDRAGEQYF. The DNA of the CDR3 is TGTGCCAGCAGTTACCGGGACAGGGCGGGGGAGCAGTACTTC.

This clone was counted many times. The J gene is TRBJ2-2, the V gene TRBV9, with 11 bases aligning to TRBD1. J was trimmed by 2 bases and V by 2 bases; bases with no gene match: 8. CDR1 and CDR2 (germline): SGDLS, YYNGEE. The CDR3 runs 18 residues. The CDR3 bases are TGTGCCAGCAGCGTCCGGACAGGGGGCGCGTTCAACACCGGGGAGCTGTTTTTT. This translates into CASSVRTGGAFNTGELFF.

This clone was detected ten times or more. The rearrangement uses TRBV6-6 and TRBJ2-1, with D possibly being TRBD1 (6 bases). The germline gives CDR1 MNHNY, CDR2 SVGAGI (reference sequence). The ends were cut back, 2 bases at V and 10 bases at J, with 18 bases in the middle. This CDR3 is 15 amino acids long. The CDR3 loop is CASSYGGLHTPEQFF. The CDR3 bases are TGTGCCAGCAGTTACGGGGGCCTGCATACGCCCGAGCAGTTCTTC.

This clone was seen more than once but under ten times. The V and J genes are TRBV2 and TRBJ2-5; D remains unclear. The end of the DNA is better explained by TRBJ2-7, so the J call may be wrong. The CDR3 runs to 11 residues. Germline assignment: CDR1 SNHLY and CDR2 FYNNEI. The CDR3 sequence: CASSDAYEQYF. DNA for the CDR3: TGTGCCAGCAGTGATGCCTACGAGCAGTACTTC.

V and J are TRBV6-6 and TRBJ1-2; 9 bases are a match to TRBD1. The CDR3 is made up of 14 amino acids. Unmatched junction bases numbered 4, after V lost 0 bases and J lost 8 bases. Germline values: CDR1 MNHNY, CDR2 SVGAGI (reference sequence). The CDR3 region has the DNA TGTGCCAGCAGTTACTCCGGGACAGGGAAGGGCTACACCTTC. This translates into CASSYSGTGKGYTF.

This clone was observed at least ten times. The CDR3 reads CASSQVGPGGINEQYF. CDR3 sequence (DNA): TGTGCCAGCAGCCAAGTCGGACCAGGGGGCATCAACGAGCAGTACTTC. The V gene is TRBV4-2, the J gene TRBJ2-7, with TRBD1 matching 8 bases. Looked up from germline, CDR1 is LGHNA and CDR2 is YNFKEQ. J gave up 5 bases and V 1 base, and 10 bases lay outside the gene matches. The CDR3 consists of 16 residues.